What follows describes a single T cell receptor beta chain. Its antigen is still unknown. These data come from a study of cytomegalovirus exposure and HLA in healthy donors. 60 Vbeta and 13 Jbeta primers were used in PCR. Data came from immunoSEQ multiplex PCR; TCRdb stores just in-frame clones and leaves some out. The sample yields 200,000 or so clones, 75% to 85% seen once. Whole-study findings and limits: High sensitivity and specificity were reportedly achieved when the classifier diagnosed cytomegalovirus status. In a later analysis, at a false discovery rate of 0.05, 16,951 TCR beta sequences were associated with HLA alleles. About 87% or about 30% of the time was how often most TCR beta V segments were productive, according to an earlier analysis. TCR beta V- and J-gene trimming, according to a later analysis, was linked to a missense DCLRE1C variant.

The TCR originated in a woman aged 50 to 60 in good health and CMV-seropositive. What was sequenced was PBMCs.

Here the CDR3 reads CASSQQTGGAETQYF. CDR3 DNA sequence: TGTGCCAGCAGCCAACAAACAGGGGGCGCAGAGACCCAGTACTTC. The chain recombines TRBV14 with TRBJ2-5, with TRBD1 matching 9 bases. Germline CDR1 is SGHDN and CDR2 is FVKESK. This CDR3 spans 15 amino acids. V lost 2 bases to trimming and J lost 4 bases; unmatched junction nucleotides: 5.